This T cell receptor (beta chain) emerged from a study of T-cell memory formation after mild COVID-19. Turning to the study itself: For the most part, TCR clusters were specific to one donor.

A single record per CDR3 protein comes from TCRdb applying MiXCR to the 5' RACE reads. In the table there are roughly 280,000 distinct CDR3 sequences, 8% to 10% of which are singletons. Findings and limits, study-wide: Of the contracting clones, CD4+ ones lay mainly in CM and EM, and CD8+ ones in EMRA.

As regards this clonotype: No antigen is known for it.

V was clipped by 7 bases and J by 0 bases, with 10 bases between them. In germline, CDR1 is SQVTM, CDR2 ANQGSEA. The CDR3 consists of 12 residues. The rearrangement links TRBV29-1 to TRBJ2-7; D remains unclear. The specimen sequenced was PBMCs or a T cell subset sorted from them (not recorded which). The clonotype was recovered from a man aged 18 to 29 who had mild COVID-19 (a few samples of this study predate the infection). Cell type and time point are not known. CDR3 sequence reads: CSGTLSSYEQYF. CDR3 sequence (DNA): TGCAGCGGCACATTGAGCTCCTACGAGCAGTACTTC.